One and the same sample provided the 28 T cell receptor beta chains below, sequenced in a study of cytomegalovirus exposure and HLA in healthy donors. Both 60 Vbeta primers and 13 Jbeta primers went into the PCR. Produced via immunoSEQ multiplex PCR; TCRdb's table is partial and in-frame only. The repertoire has tens of thousands of clones, roughly 82% of them found once; the top ten carry 10% to 13%. Sequences were obtained from PBMCs. The origin of the receptors is a woman aged 18 to 35 in good health and CMV-seropositive.

The chain employs TRBV2 and TRBJ2-7; 7 nucleotides match TRBD2. This CDR3 is built from 15 residues. Germline V gene lookup returns CDR1 SNHLY and CDR2 FYNNEI. Trimming removed 7 bases from V and 2 bases from J; junction bases left unmatched: 11. The CDR3: CASKESSGAPYEQYF. CDR3 nucleotide sequence: TGTGCCAGCAAGGAATCTAGCGGAGCCCCCTACGAGCAGTACTTC.

The chain carries TRBV4-1 and TRBJ2-5; 8 bases fit TRBD1. The germline V gene encodes CDR1 MGHRA and CDR2 YSYEKL. With 0 bases clipped from V and 4 bases from J, the junction kept 4 bases outside the gene matches. The CDR3 has 15 amino acids. The CDR3 sequence: CASSQEQGVGETQYF. The CDR3 nucleotides are TGCGCCAGCAGCCAAGAACAGGGGGTTGGAGAGACCCAGTACTTC.

The rearrangement joins TRBV9 to TRBJ2-1; a possible D gene is TRBD2 (6 bases). This CDR3 is built from 13 residues. Between the trimmed V and J ends, which lost 0 bases and 8 bases, there was a span of 9 bases. CDR1 SGDLS and CDR2 YYNGEE come from the germline V gene. The CDR3 spells CASSVGGVDEQFF. Written as DNA, the CDR3 is TGTGCCAGCAGCGTAGGGGGGGTTGATGAGCAGTTCTTC.

The rearrangement joins TRBV6-1 to TRBJ2-5; 14 bases map to TRBD2. The V segment lost 4 bases and the J segment 4 bases; nucleotides outside the gene matches: 5. Germline assignment: CDR1 MNHNS and CDR2 SASEGT. The CDR3 length is 16 residues. DNA of the CDR3: TGTGCCAGCAGTGCGACTAGCGGGGGGGCATTAGAGACCCAGTACTTC. Translated: CASSATSGGALETQYF.

This chain uses TRBV11-3 with TRBJ2-3; D might be TRBD2 (6 bases). Trimming left V 5 bases short and J 2 bases short, with 17 bases between. CDR3 size: 16 residues. Looked up from germline, CDR1 is SGHNT and CDR2 is YENEEA. The CDR3 spells CASSPRTGLDTDTQYF. The CDR3 DNA follows: TGTGCCAGCAGCCCCAGAACGGGACTGGACACAGATACGCAGTATTTT.

The chain employs TRBV6-5 and TRBJ2-4; TRBD1 is a possible D gene (5 bases). The V end lost 5 bases, the J end lost 7 bases, and 18 bases lay between the germline ends. The CDR3 spans 15 residues. CDR1 is MNHEY, CDR2 SVGAGI, per germline. CDR3: CASSTQGTGANIQYF. Written as DNA, the CDR3 is TGTGCCAGCAGTACTCAGGGAACTGGGGCGAACATTCAGTACTTC.

This clone was seen a few times. Other DNA sequences in this specimen translate into the identical CDR3. V is TRBV6-5 and J is TRBJ1-2, with D maybe TRBD1 (6 bases). With 6 bases removed from V and 7 bases from J, the gap between germline ends came to 12 bases. Germline assignment: CDR1 MNHEY and CDR2 SVGAGI. CDR3 size: 12 residues. CDR3 loop: CASSPVGGGYTF. For the CDR3, the DNA is TGTGCCAGCAGCCCAGTAGGGGGTGGCTACACCTTC.

The chain employs TRBV4-1 and TRBJ1-1, with D hard to call. Germline V gene lookup returns CDR1 MGHRA and CDR2 YSYEKL. This CDR3 is 11 amino acids long. The V gene lost 7 bases and the J gene lost 4 bases, with 7 bases spanning the gap. The DNA of the CDR3 is TGCGCCAGCAACCGGGGCACTGAAGCTTTCTTT. Protein product: CASNRGTEAFF.

Concerning this clone itself: One end of the junction does not line up with germline, which may come from a read error. The chain couples TRBV7-7 to TRBJ2-1, with TRBD2 matching over 8 bases. The germline V gene encodes CDR1 SSHAT and CDR2 FNYEAQ (reference sequence). This CDR3 has 15 amino acids. DNA for the CDR3: TGTGCTAGCAGCCCCACCGGGACTAGAAACAATGAGCAGTTCTTC. This encodes CASSPTGTRNNEQFF.

This clone appeared a single time. J is TRBJ2-7 and V is TRBV7-2; 7 bases align to TRBD1. With 5 bases clipped from V and 2 bases from J, the junction kept 6 bases outside the gene matches. CDR3 size: 14 residues. Germline CDR1 and CDR2: SGHTA and FQGNSA. The CDR3: CASSPRTGTYEQYF. The CDR3 region has the DNA TGTGCCAGCAGCCCACGGACAGGAACCTACGAGCAGTACTTC.

The chain employs TRBV5-1 and TRBJ2-3; the D gene is possibly TRBD1 (5 bases). V was pared by 0 bases and J by 2 bases, with 13 bases between. The CDR3 covers 16 residues. Germline CDR1 SGHRS, CDR2 YFSETQ. The CDR3 DNA reads as TGCGCCAGCAGCTTGGTCAGGGTGGGTACCACAGATACGCAGTATTTT. The encoded protein is CASSLVRVGTTDTQYF.

The chain couples TRBV27 to TRBJ2-1, with TRBD1 identical over 7 bases. This CDR3 is built from 18 residues. From germline, CDR1 is MNHEY and CDR2 SMNVEV (reference sequence). J gave up 0 bases and V 6 bases, and 14 bases lay outside the gene matches. DNA of the CDR3: TGTGCCAGCAGGGCCGAGACAGGGTCTTTGAGCTCCTACAATGAGCAGTTCTTC. Translated, it gives CASRAETGSLSSYNEQFF.

V gene TRBV4-3 combines with J gene TRBJ2-1, with D unresolved. The CDR3 sequence is 16 residues long. V lost 1 base, J lost 4 bases, and 14 bases lay in between. In germline, CDR1 is LGHNA, CDR2 YSLEER. The CDR3 protein is CASSQGYSSPYNEQFF. In nucleotides, the CDR3 is TGCGCCAGCAGCCAAGGGTACAGTAGTCCATACAATGAGCAGTTCTTC.

The chain carries TRBV5-4 and TRBJ2-5, with TRBD1 matching over 9 bases. The CDR3 runs 16 residues. The V segment lost 5 bases and the J segment 1 base; nucleotides outside the gene matches: 9. Germline V gene sequence: CDR1 SGHNT, CDR2 YYREEE (reference sequence). In nucleotides, the CDR3 is TGTGCCAGCAGTAAGCCGGGACAGGGAATCCAAGAGACCCAGTACTTC. Its protein is CASSKPGQGIQETQYF. Combining the CDR3 with reference TRBV5-4 and TRBJ2-5 gives the whole variable domain ETGVTQSPTHLIKTRGQQVTLRCSSQSGHNTVSWYQQALGQGPQFIFQYYREEENGRGNFPPRFSGLQFPNYSSELNVNALELDDSALYLCASSKPGQGIQETQYFGPGTRLLVL.

This clone has a single count. The rearrangement links TRBV13 to TRBJ2-3; 13 bases align to TRBD2. Germline CDR1 and CDR2: PRHDT and FYEKMQ (reference sequence). The CDR3 sequence is 16 residues long. Unmatched junction bases numbered 3, after V lost 4 bases and J lost 2 bases. For the CDR3, the DNA is TGTGCCAGCAGCTCACTAGCGGGGGGGCCCACAGATACGCAGTATTTT. It yields the protein CASSSLAGGPTDTQYF.

This clone was observed a handful of times. The V gene is TRBV19, the J gene TRBJ1-1, with TRBD1 matching over 7 bases. Germline V gene sequence: CDR1 LNHDA, CDR2 SQIVND (reference sequence). The V gene end was trimmed by 7 bases and the J gene end by 1 base; junction bases not matched to a gene: 6. This CDR3 region has 14 residues. CDR3: CASNEGAKNTEAFF. The CDR3 DNA sequence: TGTGCCAGTAATGAGGGGGCGAAGAACACTGAAGCTTTCTTT. Full variable domain (outside the CDR3, taken from reference TRBV19 and TRBJ1-1): DGGITQSPKYLFRKEGQNVTLSCEQNLNHDAMYWYRQDPGQGLRLIYYSQIVNDFQKGDIAEGYSVSREKKESFPLTVTSAQKNPTAFYLCASNEGAKNTEAFFGQGTRLTVV.

This clone was recorded once. The rearrangement uses TRBV5-5 and TRBJ2-5; maybe TRBD1 (5 bases). The assigned J gene may be wrong: the sequence end matches TRBJ2-7 better. The CDR3 runs 15 residues. Germline V gene lookup returns CDR1 SGHKS and CDR2 YYEKEE (reference sequence). The CDR3 reads CASSQSVTDSYEQYF. For the CDR3, the DNA is TGTGCCAGCAGCCAAAGTGTGACAGACTCCTACGAGCAGTACTTC.

This sequence joins TRBV15 and TRBJ1-1; the D gene is possibly TRBD1 (6 bases). Germline CDR1 LNHNV, CDR2 YYDKDF (reference sequence). The CDR3 extends over 15 amino acids. V dropped 6 bases and J dropped 6 bases, with 20 bases sitting between them. The CDR3 coding sequence is TGTGCCACCAGAAAAACGTTGGACAGTTTCCCTGAAGCTTTCTTT. It specifies CATRKTLDSFPEAFF.

The J gene is TRBJ2-5, the V gene TRBV18; 12 bases are a match to TRBD2. This CDR3 contains 17 residues. J gave up 6 bases and V 4 bases, and 12 bases lay outside the gene matches. The germline gives CDR1 KGHSH, CDR2 LQKENI. The CDR3 region is CASSRETRTSGTKTQYF. Written as DNA, the CDR3 is TGTGCCAGCTCACGAGAGACCCGGACTAGCGGGACTAAGACCCAGTACTTC.

This clone was counted only a few times. V usage is TRBV19 and J usage is TRBJ2-1; TRBD2 aligns across 8 bases. Germline CDR1 and CDR2: LNHDA and SQIVND (reference sequence). The ends lost 8 bases at V and 6 bases at J; junction bases unmatched: 6. The CDR3 has 13 residues. The CDR3 is CASRVAGSNEQFF. Here the CDR3 DNA reads TGTGCCAGTCGAGTAGCGGGAAGCAATGAGCAGTTCTTC.

The chain joins TRBV5-1 to TRBJ2-1; tentative D call: TRBD1 (7 bases). V dropped 3 bases and J dropped 6 bases, with 16 bases sitting between them. The CDR3 consists of 15 residues. The V gene's germline CDR1 is SGHRS and CDR2 YFSETQ. The CDR3 is CASSSQGGAVNEQFF. The CDR3 DNA follows: TGCGCCAGCAGCTCTCAGGGGGGAGCGGTCAATGAGCAGTTCTTC. Drawing the rest from reference TRBV5-1 and TRBJ2-1, the complete variable domain is KAGVTQTPRYLIKTRGQQVTLSCSPISGHRSVSWYQQTPGQGLQFLFEYFSETQRNKGNFPGRFSGRQFSNSRSEMNVSTLELGDSALYLCASSSQGGAVNEQFFGPGTRLTVL.

CDR3 DNA: TGTGCCAGCAGTCCGCGGACAGGGGGATTAAATGAGCAGTTCTTC. Translation gives CASSPRTGGLNEQFF. The chain joins TRBV6-5 to TRBJ2-1; 10 bases match TRBD1. Unmatched junction bases numbered 8, after V lost 5 bases and J lost 7 bases. Germline V CDR1 and CDR2: MNHEY, SVGAGI. This CDR3 is built from 15 residues.

This clone was observed a handful of times. The chain combines TRBV10-3 with TRBJ2-1; perhaps TRBD1 as D (6 bases). V was cut by 4 bases and J by 3 bases, with 16 bases left in between. CDR3 size: 16 residues. CDR1 is ENHRY and CDR2 is SYGVKD in the germline V gene. The chain's CDR3 is CAISGNRAINYNEQFF. The CDR3 DNA follows: TGTGCCATCAGTGGTAACAGGGCGATCAACTACAATGAGCAGTTCTTC.

The chain couples TRBV13 to TRBJ2-7; 11 bases map to TRBD1. The CDR3 sequence is 21 residues long. With 1 base clipped from V and 3 bases from J, the junction kept 20 bases outside the gene matches. Germline CDR1 PRHDT, CDR2 FYEKMQ (reference sequence). Here the CDR3 DNA reads TGTGCCAGCAGCTTAGCATTACTCTTTTCAAATTCCGGGACAGGGGGCTACGAGCAGTACTTC. Its translation: CASSLALLFSNSGTGGYEQYF.

V is TRBV4-2 and J is TRBJ2-3; 7 bases map to TRBD2. In germline, CDR1 is LGHNA, CDR2 YNFKEQ. The length of the CDR3 is 15 residues. Trimming at V came to 0 bases and at J to 5 bases, leaving 5 bases not matched to a gene. For the CDR3, the DNA is TGTGCCAGCAGCCAAGATTGGGGGGGGATAGATACGCAGTATTTT. Translation: CASSQDWGGIDTQYF.

The V gene is TRBV7-3, the J gene TRBJ2-7, with D possibly being TRBD2 (5 bases). Looked up from germline, CDR1 is SGHTA and CDR2 is FQGTGA. This CDR3 is 13 amino acids long. The V gene lost 3 bases and the J gene lost 6 bases, with 12 bases spanning the gap. The CDR3, as DNA: TGTGCCAGCAGCTTTGGGTGGGAGAGCGAGCAGTACTTC. Translated: CASSFGWESEQYF.

As DNA, the CDR3 is TGTGCCAGCAGCCTAGGGGGCTGGGGCTACACCTTC. Translating it yields CASSLGGWGYTF. The rearrangement uses TRBV4-2 and TRBJ1-2, with 7 bases matching TRBD1. This CDR3 contains 12 residues. Losses at the gene ends were 4 bases for V and 8 bases for J; bases not matched to a gene: 4. Germline V gene sequence: CDR1 LGHNA, CDR2 YNFKEQ.

The chain combines TRBV7-9 with TRBJ2-5; 10 bases map to TRBD2. V dropped 8 bases and J dropped 5; count of bases not matched to a gene: 11. CDR3 length: 15 amino acids. CDR1 and CDR2 from the germline V gene are SEHNR and FQNEAQ (reference sequence). The CDR3 sequence is CASGLSGGTMETQYF. CDR3 sequence (DNA): TGTGCCAGCGGGCTTAGCGGGGGGACCATGGAGACCCAGTACTTC.